This TCR beta chain was documented in a study of CD8 T cells in ankylosing spondylitis. The CDR3 length is 15 residues. Trimming left V 5 bases short and J 0 bases short, with 14 bases between. Germline loops: CDR1 SEHNR, CDR2 FQNEAQ (reference sequence). This clonotype was seen ten or more times. Quantitative 5'-RACE was performed with molecular barcodes, and it yielded the TCR beta libraries. Each CDR3 protein gets one entry after TCRdb re-called the 5' RACE reads with MiXCR. The sample has 85,000 to 100,000 distinct CDR3 sequences; just under 9% are singletons. The sequence was obtained from a male donor with ankylosing spondylitis or in good health (not recorded which). J is TRBJ2-7 and V is TRBV7-9, with D possibly TRBD2 on 6 matching bases. The sequencing sample was made of blood, either unsorted or a sorted T cell fraction (not recorded which). The CDR3 is CASSPTGDGSYEQYF. The CDR3 bases are TGTGCCAGCAGCCCTACGGGGGACGGCTCCTACGAGCAGTACTTC.